Listed below are T cell receptor beta chains from one sample, sequenced in a study of yellow fever vaccine responses in identical twins. One entry per CDR3 protein results from TCRdb running MiXCR on the RT-PCR reads. The sample records some 1,300 distinct CDR3 sequences, 80% to 90% being singletons. The specimen was T cells from blood (PBMCs), unsorted or a sorted subset (not recorded which), collected before or after yellow fever vaccination (not recorded which). These receptors all stem from a female donor who received the yellow fever vaccine. Both conserved end residues are part of each CDR3. A D gene is named only where the DNA matches it firmly. Size is stated for part of the rows, as once, few or many counts, or as a class when the clone is expanded.

V gene	D gene	clone size	J gene	CDR3 DNA	CDR3 protein
TRBV4-2	-	once	TRBJ2-1	TGTGCCAGCAGCCAAGGCCAGGTTTCCTACAATGAGCAGTTCTTC	CASSQGQVSYNEQFF
TRBV12-3/TRBV12-4	-	-	TRBJ1-2	TGTGCCAGCAGTTTCAACTATGGCTACACCTTC	CASSFNYGYTF
TRBV6-1	TRBD1	-	TRBJ1-5	TGTGCCAGCAGGAAGACAGGGGACAATCAGCCCCAGCATTTT	CASRKTGDNQPQHF
TRBV10-1	TRBD1	-	TRBJ1-6	TGCGCCAGCAGGGCGGGACAGACTTACTATAATTCACCCCTCCACTTT	CASRAGQTYYNSPLHF
TRBV11-1	TRBD1	-	TRBJ2-1	TGTGCCAGCAGCCCTCAGACAGGGGGGGAGCAGTTCTTC	CASSPQTGGEQFF
TRBV12-3/TRBV12-4	TRBD1	-	TRBJ2-1	TGTGCCAGCAGGCTTTCTCGACAGGGGGCAAGCTCCTACAATGAGCAGTTCTTC	CASRLSRQGASSYNEQFF
TRBV11-2	-	-	TRBJ2-1	TGTGCCAGCAGCTTAGTGGGCAATGAGCAGTTCTTC	CASSLVGNEQFF
TRBV18	TRBD2	-	TRBJ2-1	TGTGCCAGCTCGACTACTAGCGATGAGCAGTTCTTC	CASSTTSDEQFF
TRBV5-6	TRBD2	-	TRBJ2-4	TGTGCCAGCAGGACTAGCGGGGGCGAAAACATTCAGTACTTC	CASRTSGGENIQYF
TRBV5-1	-	-	TRBJ1-1	TGCGCCAGCAGCTTGGTTGGGGAGGTCACTGAAGCTTTCTTT	CASSLVGEVTEAFF
TRBV10-3	TRBD1	few	TRBJ1-2	TGTGCCATCAGTGAGCCCCGACAGGGGGCCAACTATGGCTACACCTTC	CAISEPRQGANYGYTF
TRBV29-1	TRBD1	-	TRBJ2-1	TGCAGCGCTGGGACAGTACAATTC	CSAGTVQF
TRBV20-1	TRBD2	-	TRBJ2-7	TGCAGTGCCAGCGGTCAACTAGCGGGCGAGCAGTACTTC	CSASGQLAGEQYF
TRBV29-1	TRBD2	-	TRBJ2-1	TGCAGCGTTGAACCGAGGGCTAGCGGAGGCTACAATGAGCAGTTCTTC	CSVEPRASGGYNEQFF
TRBV11-1	TRBD1	-	TRBJ1-5	TGTGCCAGCAGCTTATCATCCTCAAGACAGGGACGGAGGCAGCCCCAGCATTTT	CASSLSSSRQGRRQPQHF
TRBV18	TRBD2	-	TRBJ2-2	TGTGCCAGCGAAGTTGAGACTAGCGTCCCCGGGGAGCTGTTTTTT	CASEVETSVPGELFF
TRBV7-9	-	-	TRBJ1-2	TGTGCCAGCAGCTTAGTCCAGGGGAACCATGGCTACACCTTC	CASSLVQGNHGYTF
TRBV10-1	TRBD1	few	TRBJ1-1	TGCGCCAGCAGGCCCGACAGGGGCCCCATGAACACTGAAGCTTTCTTT	CASRPDRGPMNTEAFF